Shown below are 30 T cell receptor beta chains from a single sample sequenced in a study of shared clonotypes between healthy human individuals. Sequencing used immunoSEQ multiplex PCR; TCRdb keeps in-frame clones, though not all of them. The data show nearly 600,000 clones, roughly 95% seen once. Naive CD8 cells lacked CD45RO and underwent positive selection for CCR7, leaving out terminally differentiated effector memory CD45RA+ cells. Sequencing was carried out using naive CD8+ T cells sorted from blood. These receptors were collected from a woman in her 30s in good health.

The CDR3 DNA reads as TGTGCCAGCAGCCTAGGGACAGCCCACACCGAGCAGTACTTC. Its translation: CASSLGTAHTEQYF. This sequence joins TRBV5-6 and TRBJ2-7, with TRBD1 identical over 7 bases. V shed 4 bases, J shed 6 bases, and the junction held 10 bases outside the gene matches. CDR1 is SGHDT, CDR2 YYEEEE, per germline. CDR3 length: 14 residues. Full variable domain (remainder filled in from reference TRBV5-6 and TRBJ2-7): DAGVTQSPTHLIKTRGQQVTLRCSPKSGHDTVSWYQQALGQGPQFIFQYYEEEERQRGNFPDRFSGHQFPNYSSELNVNALLLGDSALYLCASSLGTAHTEQYFGPGTRLTVT.

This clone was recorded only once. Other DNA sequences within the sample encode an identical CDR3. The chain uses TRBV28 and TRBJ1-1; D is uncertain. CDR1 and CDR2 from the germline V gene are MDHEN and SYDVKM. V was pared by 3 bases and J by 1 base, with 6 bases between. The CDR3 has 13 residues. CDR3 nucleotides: TGTGCCAGCAGTTTTGTGAGGAACACTGAAGCTTTCTTT. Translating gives CASSFVRNTEAFF.

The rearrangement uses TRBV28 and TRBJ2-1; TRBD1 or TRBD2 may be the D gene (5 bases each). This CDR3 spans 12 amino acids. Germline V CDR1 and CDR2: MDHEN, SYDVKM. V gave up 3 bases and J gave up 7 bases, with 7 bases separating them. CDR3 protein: CASSFWGNEQFF. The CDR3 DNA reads TGTGCCAGCAGTTTTTGGGGGAATGAGCAGTTCTTC.

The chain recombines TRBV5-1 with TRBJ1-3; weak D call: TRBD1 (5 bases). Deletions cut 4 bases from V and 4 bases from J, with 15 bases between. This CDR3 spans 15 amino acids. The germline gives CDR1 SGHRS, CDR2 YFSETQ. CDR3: CASSGDLGPGNTIYF. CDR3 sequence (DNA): TGCGCCAGCAGCGGCGATTTGGGGCCAGGAAACACCATATATTTT.

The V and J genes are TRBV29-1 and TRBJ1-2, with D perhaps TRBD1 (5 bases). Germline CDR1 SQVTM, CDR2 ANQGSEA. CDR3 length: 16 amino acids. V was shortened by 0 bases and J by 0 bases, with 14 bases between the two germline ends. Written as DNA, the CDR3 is TGCAGCGTTGAAGATGCCTCCGGGGCAGCTAACTATGGCTACACCTTC. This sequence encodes CSVEDASGAANYGYTF.

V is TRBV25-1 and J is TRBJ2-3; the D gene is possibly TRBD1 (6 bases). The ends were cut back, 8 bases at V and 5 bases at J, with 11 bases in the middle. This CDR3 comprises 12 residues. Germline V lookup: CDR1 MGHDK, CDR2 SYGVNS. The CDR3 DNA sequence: TGTGCCAGCTCCTCAGGGGAAGATACGCAGTATTTT. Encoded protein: CASSSGEDTQYF. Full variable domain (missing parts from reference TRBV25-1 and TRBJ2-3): EADIYQTPRYLVIGTGKKITLECSQTMGHDKMYWYQQDPGMELHLIHYSYGVNSTEKGDLSSESTVSRIRTEHFPLTLESARPSHTSQYLCASSSGEDTQYFGPGTRLTVL.

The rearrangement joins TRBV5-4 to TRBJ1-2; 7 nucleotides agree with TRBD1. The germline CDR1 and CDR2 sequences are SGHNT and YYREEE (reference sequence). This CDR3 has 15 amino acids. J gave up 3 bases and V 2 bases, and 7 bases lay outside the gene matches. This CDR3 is CASSFVGGVHYGYTF. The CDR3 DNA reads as TGTGCCAGCAGCTTCGTAGGGGGCGTTCACTATGGCTACACCTTC.

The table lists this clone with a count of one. The CDR3 is CATSSHWTDMNTEAFF. Here the CDR3 DNA reads TGTGCCACCAGCAGCCATTGGACAGACATGAACACTGAAGCTTTCTTT. The genes are TRBV15 and TRBJ1-1, with D perhaps TRBD1 (6 bases). V was pared by 3 bases and J by 0 bases, with 14 bases between. This CDR3 spans 16 amino acids. Germline-derived CDR1 and CDR2 are LNHNV and YYDKDF (reference sequence).

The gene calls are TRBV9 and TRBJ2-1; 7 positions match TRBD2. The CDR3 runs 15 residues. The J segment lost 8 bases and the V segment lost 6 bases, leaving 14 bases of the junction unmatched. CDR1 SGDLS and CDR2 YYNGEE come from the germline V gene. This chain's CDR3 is CASTPSGRADHEQFF. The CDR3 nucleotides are TGTGCCAGCACCCCCTCTGGGAGGGCCGACCATGAGCAGTTCTTC.

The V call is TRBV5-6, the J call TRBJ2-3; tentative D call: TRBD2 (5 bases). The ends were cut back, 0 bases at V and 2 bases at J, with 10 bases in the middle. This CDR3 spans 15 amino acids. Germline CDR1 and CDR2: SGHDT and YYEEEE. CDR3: CASSLGQRLTDTQYF. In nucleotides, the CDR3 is TGTGCCAGCAGCTTGGGGCAGCGGCTCACAGATACGCAGTATTTT.

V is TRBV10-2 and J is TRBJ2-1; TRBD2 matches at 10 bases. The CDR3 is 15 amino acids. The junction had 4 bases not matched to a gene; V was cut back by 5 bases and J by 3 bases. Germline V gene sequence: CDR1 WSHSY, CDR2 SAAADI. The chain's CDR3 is CASSLTSGNYNEQFF. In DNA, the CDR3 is TGCGCCAGCAGTCTAACTAGCGGGAACTACAATGAGCAGTTCTTC.

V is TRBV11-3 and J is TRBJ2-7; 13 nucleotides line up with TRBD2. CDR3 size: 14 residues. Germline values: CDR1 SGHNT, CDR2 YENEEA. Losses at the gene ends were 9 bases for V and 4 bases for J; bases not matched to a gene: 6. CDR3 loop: CASPRTSGSYEQYF. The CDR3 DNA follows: TGTGCCAGTCCGAGGACTAGCGGGAGTTACGAGCAGTACTTC.

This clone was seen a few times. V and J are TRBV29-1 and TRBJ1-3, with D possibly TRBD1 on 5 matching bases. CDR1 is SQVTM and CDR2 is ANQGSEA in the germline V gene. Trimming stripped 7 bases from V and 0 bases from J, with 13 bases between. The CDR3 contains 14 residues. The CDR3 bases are TGCAGCGCTGCCGAGGGGTCCTCTGGAAACACCATATATTTT. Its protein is CSAAEGSSGNTIYF.

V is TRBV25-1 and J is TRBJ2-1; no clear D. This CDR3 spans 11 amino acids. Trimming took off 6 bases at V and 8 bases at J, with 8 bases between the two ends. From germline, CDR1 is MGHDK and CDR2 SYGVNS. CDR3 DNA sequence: TGTGCCAGCAGCATTGCTCATGAGCAGTTCTTC. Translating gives CASSIAHEQFF.

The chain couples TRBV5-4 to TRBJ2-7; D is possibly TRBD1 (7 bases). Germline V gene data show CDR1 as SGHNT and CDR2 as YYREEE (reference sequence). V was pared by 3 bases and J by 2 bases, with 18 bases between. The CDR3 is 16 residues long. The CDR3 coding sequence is TGTGCCAGCAGCTCTTTGCGGGACAGTTGGCCCTACGAGCAGTACTTC. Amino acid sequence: CASSSLRDSWPYEQYF. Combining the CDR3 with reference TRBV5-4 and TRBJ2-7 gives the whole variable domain ETGVTQSPTHLIKTRGQQVTLRCSSQSGHNTVSWYQQALGQGPQFIFQYYREEENGRGNFPPRFSGLQFPNYSSELNVNALELDDSALYLCASSSLRDSWPYEQYFGPGTRLTVT.

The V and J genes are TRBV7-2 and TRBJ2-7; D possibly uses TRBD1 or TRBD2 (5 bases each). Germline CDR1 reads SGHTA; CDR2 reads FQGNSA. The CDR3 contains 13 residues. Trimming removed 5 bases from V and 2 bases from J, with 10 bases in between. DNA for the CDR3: TGTGCCAGCAGCCCCTCGGGACCCTACGAGCAGTACTTC. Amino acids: CASSPSGPYEQYF.

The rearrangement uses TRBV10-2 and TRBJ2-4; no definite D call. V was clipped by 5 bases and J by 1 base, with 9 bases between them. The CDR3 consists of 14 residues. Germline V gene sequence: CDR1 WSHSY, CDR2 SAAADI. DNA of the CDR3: TGCGCCAGCAGTCCGCCTGAGGCCAAAAACATTCAGTACTTC. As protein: CASSPPEAKNIQYF.

DNA for the CDR3: TGTGCCAGCAGTTTAAGTATAAGCGAATTGCAAGATACGCAGTATTTT. It is translated as CASSLSISELQDTQYF. The chain employs TRBV28 and TRBJ2-3; D call uncertain. Per germline, CDR1 MDHEN and CDR2 SYDVKM. Trimming pared 2 bases from V and 5 bases from J, leaving 17 bases between. The CDR3 contains 16 residues.

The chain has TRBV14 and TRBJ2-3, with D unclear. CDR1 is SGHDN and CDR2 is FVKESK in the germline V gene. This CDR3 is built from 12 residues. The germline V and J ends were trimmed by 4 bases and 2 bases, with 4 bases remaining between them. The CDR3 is CASSLVTDTQYF. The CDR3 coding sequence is TGTGCCAGCAGCCTCGTCACAGATACGCAGTATTTT. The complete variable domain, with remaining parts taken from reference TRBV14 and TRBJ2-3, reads EAGVTQFPSHSVIEKGQTVTLRCDPISGHDNLYWYRRVMGKEIKFLLHFVKESKQDESGMPNNRFLAERTGGTYSTLKVQPAELEDSGVYFCASSLVTDTQYFGPGTRLTVL.

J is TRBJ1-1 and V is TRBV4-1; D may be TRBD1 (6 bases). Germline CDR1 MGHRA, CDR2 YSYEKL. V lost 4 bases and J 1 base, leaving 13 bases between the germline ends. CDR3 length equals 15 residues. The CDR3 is CASSPPPGENTEAFF. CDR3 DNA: TGCGCCAGCAGCCCCCCGCCAGGGGAGAACACTGAAGCTTTCTTT.

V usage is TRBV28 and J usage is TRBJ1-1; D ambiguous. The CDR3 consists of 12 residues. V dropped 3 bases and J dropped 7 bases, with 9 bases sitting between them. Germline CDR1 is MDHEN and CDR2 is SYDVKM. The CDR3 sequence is CASSLEGVEAFF. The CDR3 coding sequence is TGTGCCAGCAGTTTGGAGGGTGTTGAAGCTTTCTTT.

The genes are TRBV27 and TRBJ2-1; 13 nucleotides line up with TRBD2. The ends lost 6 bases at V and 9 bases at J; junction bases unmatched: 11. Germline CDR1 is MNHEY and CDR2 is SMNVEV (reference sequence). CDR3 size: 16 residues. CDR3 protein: CASRGLAGVNMGEQFF. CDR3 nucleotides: TGTGCCAGCAGAGGACTAGCGGGAGTGAACATGGGTGAGCAGTTCTTC.

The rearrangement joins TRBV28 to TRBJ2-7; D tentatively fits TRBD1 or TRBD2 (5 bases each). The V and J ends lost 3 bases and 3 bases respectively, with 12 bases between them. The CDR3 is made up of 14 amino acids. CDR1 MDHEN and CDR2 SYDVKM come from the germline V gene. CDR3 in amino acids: CASSFHGGNYEQYF. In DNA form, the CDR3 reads TGTGCCAGCAGTTTTCATGGGGGAAACTACGAGCAGTACTTC.

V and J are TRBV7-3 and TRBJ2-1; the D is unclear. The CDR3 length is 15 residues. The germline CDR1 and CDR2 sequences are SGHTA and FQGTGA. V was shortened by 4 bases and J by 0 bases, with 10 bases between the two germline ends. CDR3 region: CASSSTLSSYNEQFF. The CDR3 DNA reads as TGTGCCAGCAGCTCGACGTTGAGCTCCTACAATGAGCAGTTCTTC.

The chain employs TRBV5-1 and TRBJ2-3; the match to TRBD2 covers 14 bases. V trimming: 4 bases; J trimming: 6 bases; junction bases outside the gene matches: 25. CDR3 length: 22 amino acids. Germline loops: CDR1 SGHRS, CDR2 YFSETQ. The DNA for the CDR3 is TGCGCCAGCAGCCGGTTAAGCTTGTCCCACTCCGGGACTAGCGGGAGAGTCGATACGCAGTATTTT. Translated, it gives CASSRLSLSHSGTSGRVDTQYF. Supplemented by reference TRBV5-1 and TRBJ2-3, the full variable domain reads KAGVTQTPRYLIKTRGQQVTLSCSPISGHRSVSWYQQTPGQGLQFLFEYFSETQRNKGNFPGRFSGRQFSNSRSEMNVSTLELGDSALYLCASSRLSLSHSGTSGRVDTQYFGPGTRLTVL.

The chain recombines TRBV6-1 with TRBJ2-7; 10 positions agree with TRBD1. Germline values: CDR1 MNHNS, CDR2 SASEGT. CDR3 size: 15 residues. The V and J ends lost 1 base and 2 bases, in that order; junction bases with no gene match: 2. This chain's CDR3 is CASSEGQGATYEQYF. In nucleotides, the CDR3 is TGTGCCAGCAGTGAAGGACAGGGGGCTACCTACGAGCAGTACTTC.

CDR3 bases: TGTGCCAGCAGTCCGACAGGGGGGTTGCCACCAACTAATGAAAAACTGTTTTTT. This gives the protein CASSPTGGLPPTNEKLFF. V usage is TRBV27 and J usage is TRBJ1-4; 9 bases match TRBD1. This CDR3 has 18 residues. Germline loops: CDR1 MNHEY, CDR2 SMNVEV (reference sequence). V shed 5 bases and J 0 bases; nucleotides not matched to a gene: 10.

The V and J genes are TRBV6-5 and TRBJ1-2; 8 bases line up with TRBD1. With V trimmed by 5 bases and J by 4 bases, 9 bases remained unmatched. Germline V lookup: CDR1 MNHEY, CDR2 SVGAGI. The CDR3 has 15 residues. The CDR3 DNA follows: TGTGCCAGCAGTCCCGGCAGGGGGCCCGGCTATGGCTACACCTTC. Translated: CASSPGRGPGYGYTF.

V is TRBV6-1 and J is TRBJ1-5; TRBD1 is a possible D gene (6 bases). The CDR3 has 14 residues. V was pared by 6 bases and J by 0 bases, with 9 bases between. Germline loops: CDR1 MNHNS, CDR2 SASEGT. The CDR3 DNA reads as TGTGCCAGCAGGGAGGGGGATAGCAATCAGCCCCAGCATTTT. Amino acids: CASREGDSNQPQHF.

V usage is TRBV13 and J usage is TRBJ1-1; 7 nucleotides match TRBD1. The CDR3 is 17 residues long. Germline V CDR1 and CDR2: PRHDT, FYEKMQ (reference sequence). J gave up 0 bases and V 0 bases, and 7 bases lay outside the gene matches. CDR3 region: CASSLGILTGLNTEAFF. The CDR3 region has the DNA TGTGCCAGCAGCTTAGGAATATTGACAGGGCTGAACACTGAAGCTTTCTTT.